The table lists the clone carrying this T cell receptor (beta chain) with a count of one. Here immunoSEQ multiplex PCR was the method, and the copy in TCRdb shows in-frame clones only, minus some. The sample lists almost 400,000 clones, under 90% occurring once. Germline V CDR1 and CDR2: LGHNA, YNFKEQ. This CDR3 is 15 amino acids long. Trimming took off 0 bases at V and 2 bases at J, with 11 bases between the two ends. The sample belongs to a study of blood T cell repertoires in COVID-19. Clinical history reported by participants formed the basis on which cohorts were assigned. Recovery among Cohort 3 donors was established by two negative PCRs, clearance, or symptom resolution.

The sample comprised PBMCs or T cells enriched from blood (not recorded which). The chain combines TRBV4-2 with TRBJ2-7; D is unresolved. The receptor was derived from a woman in her twenties or thirties who had recovered from COVID-19. CDR3 nucleotide sequence: TGTGCCAGCAGCCAAGATGGTCATACAGCCTACGAGCAGTACTTC. Its protein is CASSQDGHTAYEQYF.